The clone carrying this TCR beta chain was detected only once. The sample is drawn from a study of OX40 agonist ivuxolimab in advanced cancers. Germline-derived CDR1 and CDR2 are SGDLS and YYNGEE. The V and J ends lost 3 bases and 6 bases, in that order; junction bases with no gene match: 17. There are 20 residues in the CDR3. The data were produced by immunoSEQ multiplex PCR, yet TCRdb's version contains in-frame clones alone and is incomplete. The table lists tens of thousands of clones, about 85% of them singletons. The chain is built from TRBV9 and TRBJ2-3; 15 bases align to TRBD2. This clonotype was sampled from an adult with an advanced solid tumor such as melanoma, head and neck, liver or kidney cancer. This specimen consisted of CD4+ or CD8+ T cells sorted from blood, obtained in a trial of the OX40 agonist ivuxolimab. CDR3 amino acids: CASSAPNIRTSGGARDTQYF. CDR3 DNA sequence: TGTGCCAGCAGCGCCCCAAATATAAGGACTAGCGGGGGGGCCAGGGATACGCAGTATTTT. The full variable domain, in which reference TRBV9 and TRBJ2-3 provide the parts outside the CDR3, is DSGVTQTPKHLITATGQRVTLRCSPRSGDLSVYWYQQSLDQGLQFLIQYYNGEERAKGNILERFSAQQFPDLHSELNLSSLELGDSALYFCASSAPNIRTSGGARDTQYFGPGTRLTVL.